One T cell receptor (beta chain) is described in this entry. This specimen comes from a study of shared clonotypes between healthy human individuals. Cells designated naive CD8 were CD45RO-negative and were positively selected for CCR7, with terminally differentiated effector memory CD45RA+ cells excluded. The germline V and J ends were trimmed by 7 bases and 2 bases, with 13 bases remaining between them. The CDR3 has 14 amino acids. Germline CDR1 is SGHAT and CDR2 is FQNNGV. Repertoires were generated with immunoSEQ multiplex PCR, while TCRdb's copy carries only in-frame clones and drops some. In the table there are about 2.1 million clones, just over 90% of which are singletons.

The sample consisted of naive CD8+ T cells from PBMCs. This receptor was taken from a man aged 18-30 years in good health. Some clones in this sample may be carry-over from other donors' samples. The chain combines TRBV11-2 with TRBJ2-3, with D unclear. This chain's CDR3 is CASTRSPLTDTQYF. CDR3 coding DNA: TGTGCCAGCACCCGCAGTCCTCTCACAGATACGCAGTATTTT.